This T cell receptor beta chain was captured by sequencing in a study of CD8+ T cells in alopecia areata. Treatment of the sample: oral pan-JAK inhibitor, 5-10 mg twice daily. Extraction and reverse transcription of RNA yielded cDNA as the sequencing template. TCRdb's table, derived via immunoSEQ multiplex PCR, lists solely in-frame clones and lacks some. The data contain about 190,000 clones, approximately 56% of them seen just once; the ten biggest clones take up about 0.65%. The junction had 12 bases not matched to a gene; V was cut back by 7 bases and J by 0 bases. Germline V gene sequence: CDR1 GTSNPN, CDR2 SVGIG (reference sequence). The CDR3 extends over 15 amino acids.

This rearrangement joins TRBV30 to TRBJ2-7, with TRBD2 matching 7 bases. The clonotype was recovered from a human donor with alopecia areata. Material: CD4+ T cells sorted from blood, obtained at week 4, from a patient treated with tofacitinib. Here the CDR3 reads CAFNPGGGLSYEQYF. The CDR3 coding sequence is TGTGCCTTCAACCCCGGGGGAGGGCTCTCCTACGAGCAGTACTTC.